A selection of T cell receptor beta chains follows, all from one sample in a study of shared clonotypes between healthy human individuals. Sequencing used immunoSEQ multiplex PCR; TCRdb keeps in-frame clones, though not all of them. Of 1,500,000 or so clones listed, roughly 96% are singletons. Sample: naive CD4+ T cells sorted from blood. The origin of the receptors is a man younger than 45 in good health. Each CDR3 is given with its conserved first and last residue. Fields, in order: V gene, D gene, J gene, clone size, CDR3 length, CDR3 DNA, CDR3 protein. The D gene is left open where the match is weak. The listing skips clone size in some rows; elsewhere it reads once, few, many or a size class.

v_gene: TRBV21-1
d_gene: .
j_gene: TRBJ2-7
abundance: once
len: 17
CDR3nt: TGTGCCAGCAGCACAACAGCCCGGACGGGGGGATCCTACGAGCAGTACTTC
CDR3aa: CASSTTARTGGSYEQYF

v_gene: TRBV18
d_gene: .
j_gene: TRBJ2-7
abundance: .
len: 12
CDR3nt: TGTGCCAGCTCCCTGGGTGCCTACGAGCAGTACTTC
CDR3aa: CASSLGAYEQYF

v_gene: TRBV7-9
d_gene: TRBD2
j_gene: TRBJ2-1
abundance: .
len: 16
CDR3nt: TGTGCCAGCAGCTTAGGAGGAGCGGGAGTTTGGAATGAGCAGTTCTTC
CDR3aa: CASSLGGAGVWNEQFF

v_gene: TRBV9
d_gene: TRBD1
j_gene: TRBJ2-7
abundance: .
len: 16
CDR3nt: TGTGCCAGCAGCGGGAAATCGGACAGGGGGGTTTCCGAGCAGTACTTC
CDR3aa: CASSGKSDRGVSEQYF

v_gene: TRBV5-1
d_gene: .
j_gene: TRBJ2-5
abundance: .
len: 14
CDR3nt: TGCGCCAGCAGCTTGGCACAGCGGAAAGAGACCCAGTACTTC
CDR3aa: CASSLAQRKETQYF

v_gene: TRBV11-3
d_gene: TRBD2
j_gene: TRBJ2-1
abundance: .
len: 16
CDR3nt: TGTGCCAGCAGCTTACGACTAGCGGGAGGGCCCTATGAGCAGTTCTTC
CDR3aa: CASSLRLAGGPYEQFF

v_gene: TRBV5-1
d_gene: TRBD2
j_gene: TRBJ2-6
abundance: .
len: 19
CDR3nt: TGCGCCAGCAGCGAACAACTAGCGACGAAAAGCTCTGGGGCCAACGTCCTGACTTTC
CDR3aa: CASSEQLATKSSGANVLTF

v_gene: TRBV7-2
d_gene: TRBD2
j_gene: TRBJ2-7
abundance: .
len: 16
CDR3nt: TGTGCCAGCAGCCCCCGCGTAGCGGGAGGCTGGTACGAGCAGTACTTC
CDR3aa: CASSPRVAGGWYEQYF

v_gene: TRBV10-1
d_gene: .
j_gene: TRBJ2-1
abundance: .
len: 14
CDR3nt: TGCGCCAGCAGTGCGGACAGCGCCTCCAATGAGCAGTTCTTC
CDR3aa: CASSADSASNEQFF

v_gene: TRBV18
d_gene: .
j_gene: TRBJ1-1
abundance: .
len: 15
CDR3nt: TGTGCCAGCTCACCACCGGGCAGCGTGAACACTGAAGCTTTCTTT
CDR3aa: CASSPPGSVNTEAFF

v_gene: TRBV19
d_gene: TRBD1
j_gene: TRBJ1-4
abundance: .
len: 15
CDR3nt: TGTGCCAGTAGCCAGACAGGGGAGGCTAATGAAAAACTGTTTTTT
CDR3aa: CASSQTGEANEKLFF

v_gene: TRBV6-1
d_gene: .
j_gene: TRBJ1-3
abundance: .
len: 14
CDR3nt: TGTGCCAGCAGTGAACGGGGGACTGGAAACACCATATATTTT
CDR3aa: CASSERGTGNTIYF

v_gene: TRBV18
d_gene: .
j_gene: TRBJ2-5
abundance: .
len: 13
CDR3nt: TGTGCCAGCTCACCGTCATACCAAGAGACCCAGTACTTC
CDR3aa: CASSPSYQETQYF

v_gene: TRBV5-1
d_gene: TRBD2
j_gene: TRBJ2-1
abundance: .
len: 16
CDR3nt: TGCGCCAGCAGCCGGGGACTAGTGAGCCCCTACAATGAGCAGTTCTTC
CDR3aa: CASSRGLVSPYNEQFF

v_gene: TRBV7-2
d_gene: .
j_gene: TRBJ1-5
abundance: .
len: 15
CDR3nt: TGTGCCAGCAGCCCCGGACAGTATAGCAATCAGCCCCAGCATTTT
CDR3aa: CASSPGQYSNQPQHF

v_gene: TRBV6-1
d_gene: .
j_gene: TRBJ2-5
abundance: .
len: 15
CDR3nt: TGTGCCAGCAGCGGGCTAGGGGGATTGCAAGAGACCCAGTACTTC
CDR3aa: CASSGLGGLQETQYF